The rows below give T cell receptor beta chains drawn from one sample of a study of blood T cells in healthy people across ages. TCRdb reprocessed the 5' RACE reads via MiXCR and lists one record per CDR3 protein. The repertoire holds approximately 680,000 distinct CDR3 sequences, with approximately 29% as singletons. Sequenced: blood. The receptors shown here come from a woman of 80 years or more in good health. Each CDR3 is given with its conserved first and last residue. D genes are given only for firm matches. The size field is filled for only some rows; it gives once, few, many or a size class.

>TRBD2|TRBV4-3|many|TRBJ2-1
CASSQVGRAGGFGNEQFF
TGCGCCAGCAGCCAAGTTGGCCGAGCGGGGGGGTTCGGGAATGAGCAGTTCTTC
>.|TRBV7-6|many|TRBJ2-6
CASSLTRVASGANVLTF
TGTGCCAGCAGCCTGACACGGGTTGCGAGTGGGGCCAACGTCCTGACTTTC
>TRBD1|TRBV19|.|TRBJ2-1
CASSPRTGARGPFYNERFF
TGTGCCAGTAGTCCTCGGACAGGGGCCAGGGGACCGTTCTACAATGAGCGGTTCTTC
>.|TRBV30|few|TRBJ1-1
CAWSAGLGFEAFF
TGTGCCTGGAGTGCGGGATTGGGGTTCGAAGCTTTCTTT
>.|TRBV5-5|many|TRBJ1-1
CASSLRSGQMNTEAFF
TGTGCCAGCAGCCTCAGGAGTGGACAGATGAACACTGAAGCTTTCTTT
>.|TRBV11-2|.|TRBJ2-5
CASSLGHYNEQYF
TGTGCCAGCAGCTTAGGGCATTACAATGAGCAGTACTTC
>.|TRBV29-1|many|TRBJ2-7
CSVEDTTAYEQYF
TGCAGCGTTGAAGACACGACAGCCTACGAGCAGTACTTC
>TRBD1|TRBV5-6|many|TRBJ2-5
CASSFTGQGQETQYF
TGTGCCAGCAGCTTTACGGGACAGGGGCAAGAGACCCAGTACTTC
>TRBD1|TRBV19|.|TRBJ1-4
CASRSTGSDEKLFF
TGTGCCAGTAGGTCGACAGGGTCGGATGAAAAACTGTTTTTT
>TRBD2|TRBV7-9|few|TRBJ2-7
CASSLTSGWTYKQYF
TGTGCCAGCAGCTTGACTAGCGGTTGGACCTACAAGCAGTACTTC
>TRBD1|TRBV5-5|many|TRBJ2-7
CASSLGPGTASYEQYF
TGTGCCAGCAGCTTGGGGCCGGGGACAGCTTCCTACGAGCAGTACTTC
>.|TRBV7-2|.|TRBJ2-7
CASSLLGAIYEQYF
TGTGCCAGCAGCTTATTGGGCGCCATTTACGAGCAGTACTTC
>TRBD1|TRBV15|few|TRBJ1-1
CATSRGDRGGTEAFF
TGTGCCACCAGCAGGGGTGACAGGGGGGGAACTGAAGCTTTCTTT
>.|TRBV20-1|many|TRBJ2-7
CSAYRGYEQYF
TGCAGTGCCTACCGGGGTTACGAGCAGTACTTC
>TRBD2|TRBV7-3|many|TRBJ2-7
CASSSGGGMNEQYF
TGTGCCAGCAGCTCTGGGGGAGGGATGAACGAGCAGTACTTC
>.|TRBV6-2/TRBV6-3|few|TRBJ2-7
CASISSGQTLPLYEQYF
TGTGCCAGCATCTCAAGCGGTCAAACTCTACCTCTCTACGAGCAGTACTTC
>.|TRBV4-2|many|TRBJ1-5
CASSQDTRYSNQPQHF
TGTGCCAGCAGCCAAGATACGAGGTATAGCAATCAGCCCCAGCATTTT
>.|TRBV3-1|many|TRBJ1-5
CASSKGEGYQPQHF
TGTGCCAGCAGCAAAGGGGAGGGGTATCAGCCCCAGCATTTT
>.|TRBV24-1|many|TRBJ1-5
CATAGAGSDNQPQHF
TGTGCCACTGCTGGCGCAGGGAGCGACAATCAGCCCCAGCATTTT
>TRBD1|TRBV5-1|many|TRBJ2-7
CASSLDPGGGEQYF
TGCGCCAGCAGCTTGGATCCAGGGGGCGGCGAGCAGTACTTC
>.|TRBV12-3/TRBV12-4|.|TRBJ1-1
CASSWKAKNTEAFF
TGTGCCAGCAGTTGGAAAGCTAAGAACACTGAAGCTTTCTTT
>.|TRBV5-6|many|TRBJ1-2
CASSTVQRGYDYGYTF
TGTGCCAGCAGCACCGTACAGAGGGGGTACGACTATGGCTACACCTTC
>.|TRBV7-2|many|TRBJ1-2
CASSLVSPRVDGYTF
TGTGCCAGCAGCTTAGTTAGCCCCCGCGTCGATGGCTACACCTTC
>.|TRBV25-1|many|TRBJ2-7
CASSDSGGKYEQYF
TGTGCCAGCAGTGATAGTGGCGGGAAGTACGAGCAGTACTTC
>TRBD2|TRBV5-4|.|TRBJ2-5
CASSGRGATEETQYF
TGTGCCAGCAGCGGGCGGGGGGCCACCGAAGAGACCCAGTACTTC
>TRBD1|TRBV3-1|many|TRBJ2-1
CASRPGTVYNEQFF
TGTGCCAGCAGACCCGGGACAGTATACAATGAGCAGTTCTTC
>TRBD2|TRBV12-3/TRBV12-4|.|TRBJ2-3
CASRLAGIADAQYF
TGTGCCAGCAGACTAGCGGGGATAGCAGATGCGCAGTATTTT
>.|TRBV2|many|TRBJ2-5
CASSLQGETQYF
TGTGCCAGCAGTTTACAGGGAGAGACCCAGTACTTC
>.|TRBV6-2/TRBV6-3|few|TRBJ1-5
CASSYEGHQPRHF
TGTGCCAGCAGTTACGAGGGTCATCAGCCCCGGCATTTT
>TRBD2|TRBV5-6|many|TRBJ2-3
CASSPDRLAGWTDTQYF
TGTGCCAGCAGCCCCGACCGCCTAGCGGGGTGGACAGATACGCAGTATTTT
>.|TRBV7-6|many|TRBJ2-5
CASSGDRRETQYF
TGTGCCAGCAGCGGGGACCGGAGGGAGACCCAGTACTTC
>.|TRBV5-4|.|TRBJ2-5
CASSWAAGARYF
.
>.|TRBV9|many|TRBJ2-1
CASSVVSENEQFF
TGTGCCAGCAGCGTAGTCAGTGAAAATGAGCAGTTCTTC
>.|TRBV7-2|.|TRBJ1-2
CASSPGGGVYGYTF
TGTGCCAGCAGCCCCGGGGGCGGTGTTTATGGCTACACCTTC
>.|TRBV29-1|many|TRBJ1-2
CSVSLGGQGYGYTF
TGCAGCGTATCTCTAGGGGGGCAAGGTTATGGCTACACCTTC
>.|TRBV30|.|TRBJ1-6
CAWSVSRTGNSPLHF
TGTGCCTGGAGTGTATCGAGAACAGGGAATTCACCCCTCCACTTT
>TRBD1|TRBV7-2|many|TRBJ2-1
CASSLAWTGGNEQFF
TGTGCCAGCAGCTTAGCGTGGACAGGTGGCAATGAGCAGTTCTTC
>TRBD2|TRBV27|.|TRBJ2-1
CVSSLSRGAGNEQFF
TGTGTCAGCAGTTTATCGCGGGGGGCCGGGAATGAGCAGTTCTTC
>.|TRBV5-1|many|TRBJ2-1
CASSLRGESYNEQFF
TGCGCCAGCAGCTTGAGGGGGGAGTCCTACAATGAGCAGTTCTTC
>.|TRBV4-2|.|TRBJ2-7
CASSQVSDSYEQYF
TGTGCCAGCAGCCAAGTGTCGGACAGCTACGAGCAGTACTTC
>TRBD2|TRBV4-3|many|TRBJ2-5
CASSQDLGGAGETQYF
TGCGCCAGCAGCCAAGATCTCGGGGGGGCGGGTGAGACCCAGTACTTC
>.|TRBV2|few|TRBJ2-7
CASSEMGTVNEQYF
TGTGCCAGCAGTGAAATGGGCACGGTCAACGAGCAGTACTTC
>.|TRBV5-1|.|TRBJ2-3
CASSLRGGGRTDTQYF
TGCGCCAGCAGCCTCCGAGGAGGGGGCCGCACAGATACGCAGTATTTT
>.|TRBV4-1|many|TRBJ1-2
CASSQGYPGYYGYTF
TGCGCCAGCAGCCAAGGGTATCCGGGGTACTATGGCTACACCTTC
>.|TRBV18|.|TRBJ1-5
CASSPSDRHSNQPQHF
TGTGCCAGCTCACCAAGCGACAGGCATAGCAATCAGCCCCAGCATTTT
>.|TRBV7-9|few|TRBJ1-4
CASSPADRTNEKLFF
TGTGCCAGCAGCCCCGCGGACAGAACTAATGAAAAACTGTTTTTT
>.|TRBV5-1|.|TRBJ1-1
CASSEGPGQEAFF
TGCGCCAGCAGCGAGGGCCCGGGACAAGAAGCTTTCTTT
>.|TRBV6-1|.|TRBJ1-5
CASSVGGYSNQPQHF
TGCGCCAGCAGTGTCGGGGGATATAGCAATCAGCCCCAGCATTTT
>TRBD1|TRBV20-1|many|TRBJ1-2
CSAGGQLNYGYTF
TGCAGTGCTGGGGGACAGCTAAACTATGGCTACACCTTC
>.|TRBV24-1|.|TRBJ1-2
CATSDPGTRGGGYTF
TGTGCCACCAGTGATCCCGGGACCCGAGGTGGTGGCTACACCTTC
>.|TRBV5-1|.|TRBJ2-3
CASSDVGLSDTQYF
TGCGCCAGCAGCGATGTAGGATTGTCAGATACGCAGTATTTT
>.|TRBV28|many|TRBJ2-5
CASSPGTRGQETQYF
TGTGCCAGCAGTCCCGGGACCCGAGGGCAAGAGACCCAGTACTTC
>.|TRBV30|few|TRBJ2-7
CAWRGSYEQYF
TGTGCCTGGAGGGGTTCCTACGAGCAGTACTTC
>.|TRBV5-1|many|TRBJ2-5
CASSRDEGKTQYF
TGCGCCAGCAGCCGGGACGAAGGGAAGACCCAGTACTTC
>.|TRBV5-1|.|TRBJ1-2
CASSLDAGNDYGYTF
TGCGCCAGCAGCTTGGACGCGGGGAACGACTATGGCTACACCTTC
>.|TRBV3-1|few|TRBJ2-7
CASSHGLYEQYF
TGTGCCAGCAGCCATGGTCTTTACGAGCAGTACTTC
>.|TRBV5-1|few|TRBJ2-7
CASSWALGRGEQYF
TGCGCCAGCAGCTGGGCCCTCGGCAGGGGCGAGCAGTACTTC
>.|TRBV30|few|TRBJ1-1
CAWTRDYPGTFF
TGTGCCTGGACCAGGGACTACCCGGGAACTTTCTTT